The sequence of this TCR beta chain was determined in a study of blood T cells in healthy people across ages (dated by TCRdb to 2014 to 2015). For the study in its entirety: Template switching captured roughly one uniquely barcoded TCR beta cDNA molecule per two T cells in model experiments. Donors of different ages were randomly distributed across sequencing lanes to avoid experimental bias. The donors were split into four age groups: young (average about 16 years), middle-aged (roughly 40), aged (roughly 68) and long-lived (roughly 80). To track age-related changes in TCR beta repertoire diversity, the study relied on deep sequencing normalized with unique cDNA molecular identifiers. Using the same blood draw, the study looked at two additional independent replicas of 1 million unique cDNA reads for two donors, one aged 18 to 29 and the other aged 80 or older.

CDR1 SGHTA and CDR2 FQGNSA were looked up in the germline V gene. The CDR3, from cysteine to phenylalanine, totals 13 residues. Only the CDR3 portion is preserved as DNA: 39 bases, with reading frame beginning at the first base. General conclusions and limits of the study: Estimates of total diversity based on one million sequenced T cells were regarded as lower bounds and as underestimates. Observed TCR beta diversity correlated strongly with the percentage of naive T cells measured by flow cytometry. Donor CMV infection status was unknown, potentially confounding age-related changes in expanded clonotypes. Because profiling used bulk unsorted PBMCs, naive and antigen-experienced compartments could not be compared conclusively. Observed TCR beta diversity per million T cells fell roughly linearly with age, and a significant reduction was already apparent by age around 40. Compared with the aged group, the long-lived group had more naive CD4+ T cells, fewer expanded clones and increased TCR diversity, a pattern suggesting age selection.

The method behind the library was 5' RACE. Sequencing took place on an Illumina HiSeq 2500. A second PCR of about 6 to 12 cycles was run with a J-beta primer mix and a sample-barcoded 5' primer. Each TCR beta cDNA molecule received a unique molecular identifier from a template-switch 5' adaptor carrying 12 random nucleotides. At least 3 million CDR3-containing paired-end reads were obtained from each sample. All of the RNA was converted into first-strand cDNA using the Mint cDNA synthesis kit, with a TRBC-specific oligonucleotide serving as the primer. All cDNA was treated with uracil-DNA glycosylase and then went through a first 18-cycle PCR with the universal primers M1SS and BC2_uni_R. In the authors' own workflow: Each sample was normalized by randomly selecting 1 million high-quality reads, each carrying a distinct molecular identifier. Reads with shared molecular identifiers were discarded instead of being binned into consensus sequences. CDR3 identification, clonotype clustering and error correction used MiTCR with a Q25 quality threshold and the strictest error-elimination algorithm. A nonparametric unseen species model with Euler transformation was used to estimate lower-bound total TCR beta diversity. TCRdb reanalyzed the raw reads on its own, using fastp at Q25 for trimming and MiXCR for clone calling, and kept in-frame beta chains. Every CDR3 protein is listed once, alongside the most common genes and DNA of its rows. The V and J calls shown here were made by TCRdb, not taken from the authors' results. The table for this sample lists roughly 1,300,000 distinct CDR3 sequences; roughly 64% of them were counted only once. 6.5% to 8% of the sample lies in the top ten.

As concerns this clonotype: The antigen this receptor binds is unknown. Base qualities are not at hand, and no much larger clone is one base apart.

Donors were 30 to 45 systemically healthy Caucasian individuals from Russia aged roughly 6 to 90 years. Each donor gave approximately 9.4 milliliters of peripheral blood, drawn into EDTA-treated Vacutainer tubes. Ficoll-Paque density-gradient centrifugation was used to isolate PBMCs, with at least 6.5 million obtained per sample. Trizol reagent was used to extract total RNA from PBMCs, with at least 5.5 micrograms per sample. Naive CD45RAhigh/CD27high T cell percentages were measured by flow cytometry on a PBMC aliquot from every donor. Rearrangement joined TRBV7-2 to TRBJ2-7, with TRBD2 as a weak D call on 6 bases. The J call may be mistaken, given a closer DNA end match to TRBJ2-5. Sequencing was done on a sample of blood. The clonotype was recovered from a man between 18 and 35 years old in good health. CDR3 sequence: CASRGTPCGTQYF. Here is the DNA: TGTGCCAGCAGAGGGACTCCCTGTGGGACCCAGTACTTC.